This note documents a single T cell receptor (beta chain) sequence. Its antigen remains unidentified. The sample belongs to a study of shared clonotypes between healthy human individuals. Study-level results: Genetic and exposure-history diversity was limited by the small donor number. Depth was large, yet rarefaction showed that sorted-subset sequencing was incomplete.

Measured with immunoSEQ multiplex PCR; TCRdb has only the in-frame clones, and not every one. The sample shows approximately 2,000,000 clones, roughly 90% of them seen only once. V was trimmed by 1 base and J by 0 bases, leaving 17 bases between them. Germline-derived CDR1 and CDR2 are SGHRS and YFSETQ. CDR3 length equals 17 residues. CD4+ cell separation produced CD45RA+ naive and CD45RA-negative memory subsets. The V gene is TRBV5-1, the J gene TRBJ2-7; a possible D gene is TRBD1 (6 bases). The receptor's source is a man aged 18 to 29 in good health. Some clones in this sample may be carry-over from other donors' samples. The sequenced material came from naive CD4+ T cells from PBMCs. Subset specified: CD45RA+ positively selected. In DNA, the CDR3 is TGCGCCAGCAGCTTGACTCTAGGGGGATTGGGCTCCTACGAGCAGTACTTC. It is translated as CASSLTLGGLGSYEQYF.